This entry describes one T cell receptor beta chain. Constant-region reverse primers amplified full-length variable regions, followed by semi-nested Nested Universal Primer A PCR. TCRdb independently ran MiXCR on the 5' RACE reads; one entry per CDR3 protein. The table includes 55,000 to 70,000 distinct CDR3 sequences, roughly 30% detected once. The TCR comes from a female donor with breast cancer. Sequencing was carried out using tumor-infiltrating memory CD4+ T cells sorted from the breast tumor. Stated subset: memory CD4+ T cells, CD4+CD45RO+CD25-.

This CDR3 is CASSQDGTAGNTIYF. CDR3 in DNA: TGTGCCAGCAGCCAAGACGGGACAGCTGGAAACACCATATATTTT. V usage is TRBV4-2 and J usage is TRBJ1-3; TRBD1 matches 7 bases. Trimming removed 0 bases from V and 2 bases from J; junction bases left unmatched: 1. Germline lookup yields CDR1 LGHNA and CDR2 YNFKEQ. The length of the CDR3 is 15 residues.